The sequence of this TCR beta chain was determined in a study of glioma-infiltrating T cells. Study-wide findings and caveats: Tissue and blood shared very few CDR3 sequences. Gliomas, especially low-grade, showed above-expected tissue-blood divergence; non-neoplastic patients showed below.

The iRepertoire nested amplicon-rescue multiplex PCR amplified TCR alpha and beta CDR3s from RNA. One-step reverse transcription and amplification started from around 100-400 ng of tissue mRNA or PBMC total RNA. Using its own MiXCR run on the multiplex PCR reads, TCRdb lists one record per CDR3 protein. This sample has 150,000 or so distinct CDR3 sequences; roughly two fifths occur once, and the top ten carry around 18%. This clonotype has only a few counts. Antigen: not known. The CDR3 runs to 13 residues. Looked up from germline, CDR1 is MDHEN and CDR2 is SYDVKM. Trimming left V 5 bases short and J 6 bases short, with 14 bases between.

This chain connects TRBV28 to TRBJ2-7; D possibly corresponds to TRBD2 (6 bases). The receptor was isolated from a human donor with low-grade glioma or glioblastoma, undergoing nonglioma brain surgery, or in good health (not recorded which). The sample was glioma tissue, nonneoplastic brain tissue, or PBMCs (not recorded which). CDR3 nucleotide sequence: TGTGCCAGCAGTCCCGGAGGGGCCGCCGAGCAGTACTTC. Protein product: CASSPGGAAEQYF. Combining the CDR3 with reference TRBV28 and TRBJ2-7 gives the whole variable domain DVKVTQSSRYLVKRTGEKVFLECVQDMDHENMFWYRQDPGLGLRLIYFSYDVKMKEKGDIPEGYSVSREKKERFSLILESASTNQTSMYLCASSPGGAAEQYFGPGTRLTVT.